This entry is about one TCR beta chain. Original handling: Estimates of nucleated cell counts were drawn from the amplification of reference gene primers. Some clones are missing from TCRdb's copy, which holds only in-frame ones; the method was immunoSEQ multiplex PCR. D and trimming come from the DNA, and the V and J calls and clone size come from that table. The data contain over 30,000 clones, roughly 90% of them singletons. This entry comes from a study of blood T cell repertoires in COVID-19. V was cut by 4 bases and J by 3 bases, with 6 bases left in between. This CDR3 contains 13 residues. J is TRBJ2-2 and V is TRBV12-3 or TRBV12-4; D possibly corresponds to TRBD2 (6 bases). This sequence originates from a human donor in a cohort sampled during active COVID-19. The sample taken for sequencing was peripheral blood. DNA for the CDR3: TGTGCCAGCAGTTCGGGGGACACCGGGGAGCTGTTTTTT. It specifies CASSSGDTGELFF.